This T cell receptor beta chain was identified in a study of blood T cell repertoires in COVID-19. Across the whole study: From the United States, Italy and Spain came samples of acute and convalescent COVID-19. Sources were T cells, B-cell-depleted T cells, or PBMCs; the material itself was cDNA or gDNA.

As originally analysed: For nucleated cells, counts were estimated from reference gene primer amplification. The assay was immunoSEQ multiplex PCR, and TCRdb's table has in-frame clones only and misses some. The V and J calls and clone size come from that table; D and trimming were worked out from the DNA. The sample has roughly 260,000 clones; 75% to 95% are singletons. This receptor was obtained from a person aged 18 to 30 with COVID-19, enrolled during active disease. Sequenced: peripheral blood.

The CDR3 here is CASSLDGTNYNEQFF. CDR3 nucleotide sequence: TGCGCCAGCAGCTTGGACGGGACTAACTACAATGAGCAGTTCTTC. The rearrangement uses TRBV5-1 and TRBJ2-1, with TRBD2 matching over 7 bases. V was pared by 0 bases and J by 3 bases, with 3 bases of the junction left unmatched. The length of the CDR3 is 15 residues. Germline assignment: CDR1 SGHRS and CDR2 YFSETQ.